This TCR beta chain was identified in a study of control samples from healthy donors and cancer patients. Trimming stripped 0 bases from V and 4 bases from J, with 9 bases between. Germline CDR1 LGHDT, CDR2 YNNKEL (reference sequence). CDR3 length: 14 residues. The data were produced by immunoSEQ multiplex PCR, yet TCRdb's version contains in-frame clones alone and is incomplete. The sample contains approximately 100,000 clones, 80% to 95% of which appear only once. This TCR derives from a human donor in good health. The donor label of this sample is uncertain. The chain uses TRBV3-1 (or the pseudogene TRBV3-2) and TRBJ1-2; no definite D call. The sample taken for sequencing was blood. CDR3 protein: CASSQDITAYGYTF. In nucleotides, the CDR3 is TGTGCCAGCAGCCAAGATATTACTGCCTATGGCTACACCTTC.